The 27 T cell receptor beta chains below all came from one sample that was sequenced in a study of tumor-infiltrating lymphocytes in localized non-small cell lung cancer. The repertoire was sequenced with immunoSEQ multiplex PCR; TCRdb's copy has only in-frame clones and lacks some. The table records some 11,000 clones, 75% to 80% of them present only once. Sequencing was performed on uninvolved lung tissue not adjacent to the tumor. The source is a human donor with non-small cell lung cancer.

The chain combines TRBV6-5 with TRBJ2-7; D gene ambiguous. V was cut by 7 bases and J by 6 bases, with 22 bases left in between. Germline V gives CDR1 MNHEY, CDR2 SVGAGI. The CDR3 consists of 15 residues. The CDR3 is CASTLDGGATTEQYF. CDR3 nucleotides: TGTGCCAGCACCTTGGACGGCGGAGCTACCACCGAGCAGTACTTC.

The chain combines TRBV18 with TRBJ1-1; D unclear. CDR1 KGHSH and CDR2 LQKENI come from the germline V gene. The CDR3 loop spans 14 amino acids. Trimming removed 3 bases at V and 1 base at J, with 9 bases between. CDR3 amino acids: CASSPQPENTEAFF. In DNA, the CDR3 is TGTGCCAGCTCACCCCAACCGGAGAACACTGAAGCTTTCTTT.

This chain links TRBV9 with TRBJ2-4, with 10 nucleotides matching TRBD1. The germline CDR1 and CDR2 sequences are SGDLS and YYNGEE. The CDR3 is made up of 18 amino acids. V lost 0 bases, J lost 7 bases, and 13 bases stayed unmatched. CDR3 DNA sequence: TGTGCCAGCAGCGTAGGCGGGCAAGGGACAGGGGATTGGAACATTCAGTACTTC. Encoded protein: CASSVGGQGTGDWNIQYF. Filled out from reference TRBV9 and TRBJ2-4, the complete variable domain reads DSGVTQTPKHLITATGQRVTLRCSPRSGDLSVYWYQQSLDQGLQFLIQYYNGEERAKGNILERFSAQQFPDLHSELNLSSLELGDSALYFCASSVGGQGTGDWNIQYFGAGTRLSVL.

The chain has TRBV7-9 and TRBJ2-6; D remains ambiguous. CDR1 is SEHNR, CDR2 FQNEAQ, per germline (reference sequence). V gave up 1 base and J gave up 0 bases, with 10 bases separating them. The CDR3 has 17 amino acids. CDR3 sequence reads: CASSLGWSVSGANVLTF. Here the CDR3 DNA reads TGTGCCAGCAGCTTAGGGTGGTCTGTCTCTGGGGCCAACGTCCTGACTTTC.

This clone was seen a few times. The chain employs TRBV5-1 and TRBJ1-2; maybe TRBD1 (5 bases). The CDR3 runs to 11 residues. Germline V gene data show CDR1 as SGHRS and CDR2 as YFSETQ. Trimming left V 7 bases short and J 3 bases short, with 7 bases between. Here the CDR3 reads CASGRDYGYTF. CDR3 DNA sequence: TGCGCCAGCGGCAGGGACTATGGCTACACCTTC. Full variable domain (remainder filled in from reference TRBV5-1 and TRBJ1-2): KAGVTQTPRYLIKTRGQQVTLSCSPISGHRSVSWYQQTPGQGLQFLFEYFSETQRNKGNFPGRFSGRQFSNSRSEMNVSTLELGDSALYLCASGRDYGYTFGSGTRLTVV.

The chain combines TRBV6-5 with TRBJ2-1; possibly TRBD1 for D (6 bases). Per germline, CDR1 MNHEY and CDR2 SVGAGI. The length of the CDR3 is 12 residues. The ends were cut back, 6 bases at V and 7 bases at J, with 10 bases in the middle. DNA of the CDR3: TGTGCCAGCAGACAGGGAGTGAATGAGCAGTTCTTC. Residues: CASRQGVNEQFF.

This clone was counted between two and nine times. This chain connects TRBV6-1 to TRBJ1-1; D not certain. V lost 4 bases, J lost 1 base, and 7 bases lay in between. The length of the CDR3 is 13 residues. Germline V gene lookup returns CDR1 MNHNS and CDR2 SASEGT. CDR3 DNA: TGTGCCAGCAGTGGACGAGAGAACACTGAAGCTTTCTTT. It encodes CASSGRENTEAFF.

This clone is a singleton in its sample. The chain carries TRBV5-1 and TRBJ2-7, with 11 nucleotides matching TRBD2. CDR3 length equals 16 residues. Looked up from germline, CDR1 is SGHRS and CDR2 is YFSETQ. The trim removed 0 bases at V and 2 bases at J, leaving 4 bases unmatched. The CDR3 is CASSLGLSGGAYEQYF. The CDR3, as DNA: TGCGCCAGCAGCTTGGGACTTAGCGGGGGGGCCTACGAGCAGTACTTC.

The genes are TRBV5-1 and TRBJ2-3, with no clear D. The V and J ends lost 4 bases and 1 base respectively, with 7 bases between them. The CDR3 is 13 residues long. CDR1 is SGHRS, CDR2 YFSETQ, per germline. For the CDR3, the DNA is TGCGCCAGCAGCGGTACAGGCACAGATACGCAGTATTTT. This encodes CASSGTGTDTQYF.

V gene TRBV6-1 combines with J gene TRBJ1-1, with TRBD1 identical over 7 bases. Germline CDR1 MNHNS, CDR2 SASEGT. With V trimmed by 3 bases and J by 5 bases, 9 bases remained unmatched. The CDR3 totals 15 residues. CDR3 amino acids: CASSELTGDWTEAFF. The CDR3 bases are TGTGCCAGCAGTGAGCTAACAGGGGATTGGACTGAAGCTTTCTTT.

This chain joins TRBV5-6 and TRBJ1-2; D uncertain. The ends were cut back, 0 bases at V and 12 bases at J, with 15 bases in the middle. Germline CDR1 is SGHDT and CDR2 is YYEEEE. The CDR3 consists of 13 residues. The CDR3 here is CASSLASGVVHTF. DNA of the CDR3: TGTGCCAGCAGCTTGGCAAGTGGGGTCGTCCACACCTTC.

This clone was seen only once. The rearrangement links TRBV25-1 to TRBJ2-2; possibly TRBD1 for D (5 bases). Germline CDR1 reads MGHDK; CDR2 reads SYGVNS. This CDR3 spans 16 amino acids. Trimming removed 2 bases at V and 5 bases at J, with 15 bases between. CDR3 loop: CASSELLLDSTGELFF. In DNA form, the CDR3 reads TGTGCCAGCAGTGAACTACTCCTCGACAGTACCGGGGAGCTGTTTTTT.

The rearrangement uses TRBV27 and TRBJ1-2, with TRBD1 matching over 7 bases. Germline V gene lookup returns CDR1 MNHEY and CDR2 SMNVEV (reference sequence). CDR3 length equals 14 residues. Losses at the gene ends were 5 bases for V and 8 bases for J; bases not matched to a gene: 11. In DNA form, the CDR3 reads TGTGCCAGCAGTCAGGGACAGCCTAGTCGGGGCTACACCTTC. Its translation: CASSQGQPSRGYTF.

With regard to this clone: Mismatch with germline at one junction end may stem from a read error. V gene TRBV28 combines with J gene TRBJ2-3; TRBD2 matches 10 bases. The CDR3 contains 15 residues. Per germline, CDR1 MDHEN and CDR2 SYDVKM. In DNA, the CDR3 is TGTGCCAGCAGCTGGGCTAGCGGGAGCATAGATACGCAGTATTTT. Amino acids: CASSWASGSIDTQYF.

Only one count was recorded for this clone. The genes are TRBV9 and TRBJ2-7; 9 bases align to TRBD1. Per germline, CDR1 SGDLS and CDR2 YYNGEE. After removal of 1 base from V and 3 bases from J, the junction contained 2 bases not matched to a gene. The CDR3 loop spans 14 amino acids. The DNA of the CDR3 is TGTGCCAGCAGCGTACTGGACAGGGGCTACGAGCAGTACTTC. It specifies CASSVLDRGYEQYF.

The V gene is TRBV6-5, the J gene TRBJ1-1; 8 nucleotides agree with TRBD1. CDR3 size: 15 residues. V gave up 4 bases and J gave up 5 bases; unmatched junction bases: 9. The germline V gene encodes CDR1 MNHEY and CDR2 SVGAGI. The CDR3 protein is CASSSDRGWRTEAFF. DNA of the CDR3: TGTGCCAGCAGTTCCGACAGGGGTTGGAGGACTGAAGCTTTCTTT.

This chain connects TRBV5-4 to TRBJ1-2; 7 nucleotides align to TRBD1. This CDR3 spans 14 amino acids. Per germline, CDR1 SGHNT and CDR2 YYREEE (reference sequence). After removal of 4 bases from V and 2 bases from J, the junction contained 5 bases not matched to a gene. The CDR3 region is CASSLGTENYGYTF. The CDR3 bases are TGTGCCAGCAGCCTCGGGACAGAGAACTATGGCTACACCTTC.

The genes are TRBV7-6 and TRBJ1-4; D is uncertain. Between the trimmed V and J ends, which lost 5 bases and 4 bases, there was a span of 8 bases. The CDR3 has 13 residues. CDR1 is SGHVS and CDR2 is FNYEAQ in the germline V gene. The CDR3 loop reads CASSPQVNEKLFF. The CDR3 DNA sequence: TGTGCCAGCAGCCCCCAGGTTAATGAAAAACTGTTTTTT.

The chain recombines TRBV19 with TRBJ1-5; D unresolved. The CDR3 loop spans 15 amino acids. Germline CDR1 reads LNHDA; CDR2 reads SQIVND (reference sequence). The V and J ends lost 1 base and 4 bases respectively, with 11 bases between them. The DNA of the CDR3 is TGTGCCAGTAGTATAGGCTTTAGAGGGAATCAGCCCCAGCATTTT. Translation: CASSIGFRGNQPQHF.

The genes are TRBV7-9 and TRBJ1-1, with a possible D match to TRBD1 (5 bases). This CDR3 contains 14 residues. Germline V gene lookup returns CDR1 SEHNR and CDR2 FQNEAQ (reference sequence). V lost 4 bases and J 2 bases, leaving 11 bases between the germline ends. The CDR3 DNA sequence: TGTGCCAGCAGCTCGGGACTGAGCAACACTGAAGCTTTCTTT. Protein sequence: CASSSGLSNTEAFF.

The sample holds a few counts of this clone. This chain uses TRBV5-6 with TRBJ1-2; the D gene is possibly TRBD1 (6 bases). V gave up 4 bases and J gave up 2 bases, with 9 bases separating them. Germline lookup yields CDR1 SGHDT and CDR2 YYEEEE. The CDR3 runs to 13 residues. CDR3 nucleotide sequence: TGTGCCAGCAGCCGCGACAGGAACTATGGCTACACCTTC. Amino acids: CASSRDRNYGYTF.

The CDR3 spells CASSVQATEGTEAFF. In DNA, the CDR3 is TGCGCCAGCAGTGTGCAGGCCACAGAGGGCACTGAAGCTTTCTTT. The chain is built from TRBV4-3 and TRBJ1-1; D uncertain. The germline V and J ends were trimmed by 6 bases and 4 bases, with 18 bases remaining between them. CDR3 length: 15 residues. Germline V gene data show CDR1 as LGHNA and CDR2 as YSLEER.

This CDR3 is CASSFRPTAYNEQFF. Written as DNA, the CDR3 is TGTGCCAGCAGTTTTCGACCTACTGCCTACAATGAGCAGTTCTTC. The J gene is TRBJ2-1, the V gene TRBV27; D gene ambiguous. Germline CDR1 reads MNHEY; CDR2 reads SMNVEV (reference sequence). This CDR3 is built from 15 residues. V was pared by 3 bases and J by 2 bases, with 11 bases between.

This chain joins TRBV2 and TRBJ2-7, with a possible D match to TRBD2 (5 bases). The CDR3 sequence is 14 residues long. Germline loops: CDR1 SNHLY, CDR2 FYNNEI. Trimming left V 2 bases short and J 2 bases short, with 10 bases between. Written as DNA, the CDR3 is TGTGCCAGCAGTGAAAATAGGACTCCCTACGAGCAGTACTTC. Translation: CASSENRTPYEQYF.

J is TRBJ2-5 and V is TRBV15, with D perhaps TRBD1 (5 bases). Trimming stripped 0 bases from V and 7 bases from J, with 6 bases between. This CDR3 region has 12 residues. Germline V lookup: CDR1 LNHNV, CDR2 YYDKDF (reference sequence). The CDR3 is CATSRDQGTQYF. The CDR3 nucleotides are TGTGCCACCAGCAGAGATCAGGGGACCCAGTACTTC.

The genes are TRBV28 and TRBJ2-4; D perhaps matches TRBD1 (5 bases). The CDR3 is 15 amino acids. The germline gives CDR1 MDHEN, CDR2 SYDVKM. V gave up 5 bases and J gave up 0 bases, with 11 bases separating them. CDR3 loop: CASSGARQAKNIQYF. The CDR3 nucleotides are TGTGCCAGCAGTGGGGCACGCCAAGCCAAAAACATTCAGTACTTC.

The CDR3 is CSVRLWDRPFGYTF. The CDR3 bases are TGCAGCGTTCGCCTCTGGGACAGGCCCTTTGGCTACACCTTC. The V and J genes are TRBV29-1 and TRBJ1-2; 8 nucleotides match TRBD1. The germline V gene has CDR1 SQVTM and CDR2 ANQGSEA. With 5 bases clipped from V and 7 bases from J, the junction kept 12 bases outside the gene matches. This CDR3 is built from 14 residues.